The rows below give T cell receptor beta chains drawn from one sample of a study of blood T cell repertoires in COVID-19. Assay used: immunoSEQ multiplex PCR; TCRdb lists only in-frame clones, some missing. Of around 30,000 clones detected, around 74% appear once; the ten largest clones hold 6.5% to 10%. Specimen: peripheral blood. All receptors come from a woman in her seventies with active or convalescent COVID-19. The CDR3 runs from the conserved cysteine through the conserved F or W. D genes are given only for firm matches. The size of a clone is reported for some rows only, either as once, few or many, or as a class for expanded clones.

NA	TRBJ2-3	NA	TRBV2	CASSDVAIPTDTQYF	TGTGCCAGCAGTGACGTAGCCATACCCACAGATACGCAGTATTTT
NA	TRBJ1-1	NA	TRBV12-3/TRBV12-4	CASSLVQKTEAFF	TGTGCCAGCAGTTTAGTCCAGAAGACTGAAGCTTTCTTT
NA	TRBJ2-1	TRBD2	TRBV19	CASSTLAGGPREQFF	TGTGCCAGTAGTACCCTAGCGGGGGGGCCCCGTGAGCAGTTCTTC
NA	TRBJ2-3	TRBD2	TRBV5-1	CASSWGGGTDTQYF	TGCGCCAGCAGCTGGGGAGGGGGCACAGATACGCAGTATTTT
NA	TRBJ1-2	TRBD1	TRBV19	CATEGGNGYTF	TGTGCCACGGAAGGGGGCAATGGCTACACCTTC
NA	TRBJ2-5	NA	TRBV6-2/TRBV6-3	CASSRPLGRETQYF	TGTGCCAGCAGCCGCCCGTTGGGGCGGGAGACCCAGTACTTC
NA	TRBJ1-4	NA	TRBV11-2	CASSRAGGAVEKLFF	TGTGCCAGCAGCAGGGCGGGGGGCGCAGTAGAAAAACTGTTTTTT
NA	TRBJ2-7	NA	TRBV5-1	CASSLTGYEQYF	TGCGCCAGCAGCTTGACCGGGTACGAGCAGTACTTC
NA	TRBJ1-6	NA	TRBV27	CASSLRGVYNSPLHF	TGTGCCAGCAGTTTGCGGGGAGTTTATAATTCACCCCTCCACTTT
NA	TRBJ2-6	TRBD1	TRBV5-1	CASSVQTGAGANVLTF	TGCGCCAGCAGCGTACAGACAGGGGCTGGGGCCAACGTCCTGACTTTC
NA	TRBJ2-2	NA	TRBV9	CASSYMAGRTGELFF	TGTGCCAGCAGCTACATGGCAGGTCGGACCGGGGAGCTGTTTTTT
NA	TRBJ2-7	TRBD2	TRBV6-2/TRBV6-3	CASSSGLAGGKYEQYF	TGTGCCAGCAGTTCCGGGCTAGCGGGGGGAAAGTACGAGCAGTACTTC
NA	TRBJ2-2	NA	TRBV6-2/TRBV6-3	CASSHWTKYGPGELFF	TGTGCCAGCAGCCACTGGACAAAGTATGGCCCCGGGGAGCTGTTTTTT
NA	TRBJ1-5	NA	TRBV10-2	CASSAPGGSANQPQHF	TGCGCCAGCAGTGCCCCGGGGGGGTCTGCCAATCAGCCCCAGCATTTT
NA	TRBJ2-4	NA	TRBV24-1	CATSDSGGSGAKNIQYF	TGTGCCACCAGTGATTCTGGGGGCTCGGGGGCCAAAAACATTCAGTACTTC
few	TRBJ1-5	TRBD1	TRBV30	CAWNGQGPNQPQHF	TGTGCCTGGAACGGACAGGGGCCAAATCAGCCCCAGCATTTT
NA	TRBJ1-4	TRBD1	TRBV10-2	CASRVQGSNEKLFF	TGCGCCAGCAGGGTACAGGGGTCTAATGAAAAACTGTTTTTT
NA	TRBJ2-3	TRBD2	TRBV11-3	CASSSGPGGADTQYF	TGTGCCAGCAGCTCAGGGCCCGGGGGGGCAGATACGCAGTATTTT
NA	TRBJ2-3	NA	TRBV11-1	CASSLSSARRADTQYF	TGTGCCAGCAGCTTGTCCAGCGCGAGGAGAGCAGATACGCAGTATTTT
NA	TRBJ2-5	NA	TRBV4-3	CASSQGQDQETQYF	TGCGCCAGCAGCCAAGGGCAGGACCAAGAGACCCAGTACTTC
once	TRBJ1-6	NA	TRBV2	CASSGQSFYNSPLHF	TGTGCCAGCAGTGGTCAGTCTTTCTATAATTCACCCCTCCACTTT
NA	TRBJ2-1	TRBD2	TRBV18	CASPRDGLAGNYNEQFF	TGTGCCAGCCCCAGAGATGGGCTAGCGGGGAATTACAATGAGCAGTTCTTC
NA	TRBJ2-3	NA	TRBV7-8	CASSLIRPRSTDTQYF	TGTGCCAGCAGCTTAATCAGGCCCCGAAGTACAGATACGCAGTATTTT